Listed below are T cell receptor beta chains from one sample, sequenced in a study of identical twins. In TCRdb, the 5' RACE reads were re-called with MiXCR into one record per CDR3 protein. The table shows roughly 240,000 distinct CDR3 sequences, with 5.5% to 8% occurring only once. This same sample was also taken into another study, of yellow fever vaccine responses in identical twins.

The sample was memory (CD45RO+) T cells sorted from blood. Receptor source: a woman aged 18 to 35 in good health. The conserved cysteine and the conserved F or W are not part of the CDR3 here. The D gene is left open where the match is weak.

d_gene	j_gene	v_gene	CDR3aa
.	TRBJ2-3	TRBV4-1	ASSQDSRSPTDTQY
.	TRBJ1-2	TRBV20-1	SARDGIYGYT
TRBD2	TRBJ2-3	TRBV9	ASTISGIGTDTQN
.	TRBJ2-5	TRBV9	ASAAPPLETQY
.	TRBJ2-6	TRBV10-3	AISERGVLSGANVLT
.	TRBJ1-1	TRBV10-3	AIRGMNTEAF
.	TRBJ2-1	TRBV11-2	ASSTYKSTSRLGSYNEQF
.	TRBJ2-2	TRBV7-9	ASSSEGELF
TRBD2	TRBJ2-1	TRBV6-5	ASSYSGTSGGRENNEQF
TRBD1	TRBJ2-2	TRBV7-9	ASSPGQGAENTGELF
TRBD2	TRBJ2-1	TRBV12-3/TRBV12-4	ACSGTSGRRVSYNEQF
TRBD2	TRBJ2-2	TRBV5-1	ASQPGTSGIGELF
.	TRBJ2-3	TRBV11-2	ASSHDTDTQY
.	TRBJ2-2	TRBV7-8	ASSPVGTYTGELF
.	TRBJ1-5	TRBV6-1	ASSPHREGSQPQH
TRBD2	TRBJ2-7	TRBV25-1	ASSELAGAEQY
TRBD2	TRBJ2-5	TRBV7-2	ASSLVSGGQETQY
.	TRBJ1-2	TRBV5-1	ASSRPGEDGYT
.	TRBJ2-6	TRBV2	ASLLAPSDGANVLT
.	TRBJ1-1	TRBV20-1	SASPGGVGAF
TRBD1	TRBJ2-2	TRBV29-1	SVGTGGTGELF
.	TRBJ1-5	TRBV12-3/TRBV12-4	ASSFTPGPQPQH
.	TRBJ2-1	TRBV2	ASLSSYNEQF
TRBD1	TRBJ1-4	TRBV7-9	ASTGTGFNEKLF
.	TRBJ2-5	TRBV3-1	ASSQGLVQETQY
.	TRBJ2-7	TRBV20-1	SASSGLSYEQH
.	TRBJ2-7	TRBV25-1	ASSGYSQTGRLRETSYEQY
TRBD1	TRBJ1-5	TRBV12-3/TRBV12-4	ASSYRGRGQPQH
.	TRBJ2-4	TRBV5-6	ASSFRGAITGIQY
.	TRBJ1-2	TRBV20-1	SARAGAANYGYT
TRBD1	TRBJ1-5	TRBV18	ASSPTGVNQPQH
TRBD2	TRBJ2-5	TRBV10-3	AISDPVLAGGRTQY
TRBD1	TRBJ2-1	TRBV6-1	ASSPDRASYNEQF
TRBD1	TRBJ1-1	TRBV5-1	ASSLWATGQDTEAF
.	TRBJ2-6	TRBV11-1	ASSLSLGSGGLPNVLT
TRBD1	TRBJ2-7	TRBV2	ASTKGGGQGSYEQY
.	TRBJ2-1	TRBV12-3/TRBV12-4	ASREAGIAYNEQF
TRBD2	TRBJ2-1	TRBV9	ASSPRTSGPSSYNEQF
.	TRBJ1-2	TRBV28	ASSLSPASATNYGYT
.	TRBJ2-1	TRBV6-2/TRBV6-3	ASSYAGGALGNEQF
.	TRBJ1-1	TRBV7-8	ASSYQIASNTEAF
.	TRBJ1-5	TRBV24-1	ATSENRFQPQH
TRBD1	TRBJ2-1	TRBV6-5	ASRGTGKKQF
TRBD2	TRBJ2-2	TRBV19	ASSIPGLAGNTGELF
.	TRBJ2-7	TRBV7-9	ASSTGTVSYEQY
.	TRBJ1-3	TRBV5-1	ASSSAGDTIY
.	TRBJ1-5	TRBV12-3/TRBV12-4	ASSFGGANQPQH
.	TRBJ2-5	TRBV5-1	ASSLVFGRIKETQY
.	TRBJ2-1	TRBV20-1	SARPGLYNEQF